The next 21 T cell receptor beta chains were all read from a single sample in a study of regulatory T cells in long-lasting Graves disease. Described time point: newly diagnosed GD, antithyroid drugs for less than 3 months. Preparation of the TCR library used RNA extracted from PBMCs. The authors built TCR beta libraries using iRepertoire HTBI primers and Arm-PCR of CDR3 regions. TCRdb ran MiXCR on the multiplex PCR reads and lists one entry per CDR3 protein. This sample has 410,000 or so distinct CDR3 sequences, with 15% found just once. In addition, the sample was reused for a study of T cells in Graves' hyperthyroidism and ophthalmopathy.

Specimen: peripheral blood mononuclear cells (PBMCs), collected at new diagnosis, from a patient treated with antithyroid drugs. All receptors derive from a woman aged 25 to 39 with Graves disease.

The table lists this clonotype with many counts. The rearrangement joins TRBV20-1 to TRBJ2-7, with 15 bases that match TRBD2. The junction had 2 bases not matched to a gene; V was cut back by 5 bases and J by 0 bases. The CDR3 consists of 15 residues. Germline loops: CDR1 DFQATT, CDR2 SNEGSKA (reference sequence). The CDR3 region has the DNA TGCAGTGCTCGGACTAGCGGGAGGGGCTCCTACGAGCAGTACTTC. It translates to CSARTSGRGSYEQYF.

For this clonotype: Given a much more abundant clone one base away, this may be a read error. The chain combines TRBV20-1 with TRBJ2-1; D is perhaps TRBD2 (5 bases). The V gene lost 2 bases and the J gene lost 10 bases, with 15 bases spanning the gap. This CDR3 is built from 13 residues. The germline gives CDR1 DFQATT, CDR2 SNEGSKA (reference sequence). In DNA form, the CDR3 reads TGCAGTGCTAGACTGGCGGGCCTCTACGAGCAGTTCTTC. This translates into CSARLAGLYEQFF.

This clonotype was counted between two and nine times. This chain links TRBV28 with TRBJ1-3; TRBD1 might be the D (5 bases). Between the trimmed V and J ends, which lost 7 bases and 3 bases, there was a span of 19 bases. The CDR3 is 16 residues long. Germline assignment: CDR1 MDHEN and CDR2 SYDVKM. The CDR3 is CASTAWGGANGNTIYF. In nucleotides, the CDR3 is TGTGCCAGCACCGCCTGGGGGGGAGCAAATGGAAACACCATATATTTT.

Many counts were recorded for this clonotype. The rearrangement joins TRBV6-1 to TRBJ2-3; 7 nucleotides match TRBD2. The CDR3 runs 13 residues. Germline CDR1 reads MNHNS; CDR2 reads SASEGT. With V trimmed by 10 bases and J by 1 base, 5 bases remained unmatched. In nucleotides, the CDR3 is TGTGCCACCCGGAGCGGGGGCACAGATACGCAGTATTTT. Amino acids: CATRSGGTDTQYF.

In its sample, this clonotype was seen many times. This chain connects TRBV2 to TRBJ2-1; no firm D call. Germline V gene data show CDR1 as SNHLY and CDR2 as FYNNEI. The CDR3 is 14 residues long. V was clipped by 11 bases and J by 5 bases, with 19 bases between them. As DNA, the CDR3 is TGTGCCGGAGCAGGTGGGTGGTGGAACAATGAGCAGTTCTTC. Amino acids: CAGAGGWWNNEQFF.

This clonotype occurred many times. The V and J genes are TRBV2 and TRBJ2-3; D call uncertain. V gave up 11 bases and J gave up 4 bases, with 16 bases separating them. This CDR3 is 13 amino acids long. Germline V gene data show CDR1 as SNHLY and CDR2 as FYNNEI. The CDR3 is CAHRLFRADTQYF. The CDR3 DNA is TGTGCCCATCGACTCTTTAGGGCAGATACGCAGTATTTT.

This clonotype was found many times. The rearrangement uses TRBV12-3 or TRBV12-4 and TRBJ1-2; D gene uncertain. CDR3 size: 14 residues. The V gene lost 6 bases and the J gene lost 8 bases, with 19 bases spanning the gap. The CDR3 DNA follows: TGTGCCAGCAGCTATCCCGAGCGGGCCCGGGGCTACACCTTC. Residues: CASSYPERARGYTF.

This clonotype was detected many times. The genes are TRBV18 and TRBJ2-3, with 7 bases aligning to TRBD1. From germline, CDR1 is KGHSH and CDR2 LQKENI. CDR3 length: 14 amino acids. Trimming took 3 bases from V and 1 from J; bases not matched to a gene: 1. Here the CDR3 reads CASSPGTGTDTQYF. Written as DNA, the CDR3 is TGTGCCAGCTCACCCGGGACAGGCACAGATACGCAGTATTTT.

The chain joins TRBV6-1 to TRBJ1-1, with TRBD1 identical over 7 bases. V was pared by 5 bases and J by 2 bases, with 11 bases of the junction left unmatched. CDR1 and CDR2 (germline): MNHNS, SASEGT. The CDR3 consists of 16 residues. The CDR3 nucleotides read TGTGCCAGCAGTCCCTATCCCCGGGACAGAAACACTGAAGCTTTCTTT. Translating gives CASSPYPRDRNTEAFF.

This clonotype was detected only a few times. The chain links TRBV6-1 to TRBJ1-3; 7 nucleotides align to TRBD1. Germline trimming cut 8 bases from V and 3 bases from J; bases unmatched to any gene: 7. CDR3 length equals 14 residues. In germline, CDR1 is MNHNS, CDR2 SASEGT. The CDR3 is CASRSGGSGNTIYF. CDR3 nucleotide sequence: TGTGCCAGCCGATCAGGGGGAAGTGGAAACACCATATATTTT.

J is TRBJ2-7 and V is TRBV29-1, with TRBD1 matching 9 bases. J lost 7 bases, V lost 3 bases, and 7 bases had no gene match. CDR3 length: 13 amino acids. In germline, CDR1 is SQVTM, CDR2 ANQGSEA. CDR3 loop: CSVEGTGLGEQYF. Here the CDR3 DNA reads TGCAGCGTTGAGGGGACAGGGCTAGGGGAGCAGTACTTC.

This clonotype was counted ten times or more. This chain uses TRBV3-1 with TRBJ1-3; 9 bases align to TRBD1. The V gene end was trimmed by 1 base and the J gene end by 7 bases; junction bases not matched to a gene: 5. The CDR3 runs 15 residues. Germline V CDR1 and CDR2: LGHDT, YNNKEL (reference sequence). CDR3 nucleotides: TGTGCCAGCAGCCAAGGGACAGGGGATGGTAACACCATATATTTT. Its protein is CASSQGTGDGNTIYF.

The chain combines TRBV27 with TRBJ2-5; 7 bases agree with TRBD1. The CDR3 runs 11 residues. The germline gives CDR1 MNHEY, CDR2 SMNVEV (reference sequence). DNA for the CDR3: TGTGTCACAGGGGCTGGAGAGACCCAGTACTTC. This encodes CVTGAGETQYF.

This clonotype was observed once. J is TRBJ1-1 and V is TRBV14; no clear D gene. V gave up 4 bases and J gave up 7 bases, with 16 bases separating them. The germline V gene has CDR1 SGHDN and CDR2 FVKESK. The CDR3 is made up of 14 amino acids. The CDR3 coding sequence is TGTGCCAGCAGCCGAGACCTGGTTGGCGGTGAAGCTTTCTTT. It is translated as CASSRDLVGGEAFF.

The chain recombines TRBV7-3 with TRBJ2-3, with 13 bases lining up with TRBD2. In germline, CDR1 is SGHTA, CDR2 FQGTGA. The CDR3 totals 18 residues. Trimming took 3 bases from V and 4 from J; bases not matched to a gene: 10. In DNA, the CDR3 is TGTGCCAGCAGCTTGGGCGGGACTAGCGGGGCCCGCGCAGATACGCAGTATTTT. Its translation is CASSLGGTSGARADTQYF.

The chain links TRBV4-1 to TRBJ2-7, with D possibly called TRBD1 or TRBD2 (5 bases each). The germline V and J ends were trimmed by 1 base and 7 bases, with 23 bases remaining between them. The CDR3 extends over 17 amino acids. From germline, CDR1 is MGHRA and CDR2 YSYEKL. This CDR3 reads CASSQVPRVGTLLEQYF. The CDR3 region has the DNA TGCGCCAGCAGCCAAGTCCCTCGGGTGGGGACCCTATTGGAGCAGTACTTC.

This clonotype came up a few times. The CDR3 is CATSSATGRYSPLHF. In DNA form, the CDR3 reads TGTGCCACCAGCAGTGCCACGGGACGGTATTCACCCCTCCACTTT. The V call is TRBV15, the J call TRBJ1-6; possible D gene TRBD1, 5 bases. Trimming stripped 3 bases from V and 8 bases from J, with 14 bases between. Germline CDR1 and CDR2: LNHNV and YYDKDF (reference sequence). The CDR3 extends over 15 amino acids.

The chain combines TRBV12-5 with TRBJ2-5; 7 bases map to TRBD1. Germline V gene lookup returns CDR1 LGHNT and CDR2 FRNRAP. The CDR3 has 15 residues. J was trimmed by 4 bases and V by 1 base; bases with no gene match: 6. The CDR3 nucleotides are TGTGCTAGTGGTTTGGCGACAGGGTGGGGAGAGACCCAGTACTTC. The encoded protein is CASGLATGWGETQYF. Based on the CDR3 plus reference TRBV12-5 and TRBJ2-5, the full variable domain is DARVTQTPRHKVTEMGQEVTMRCQPILGHNTVFWYRQTMMQGLELLAYFRNRAPLDDSGMPKDRFSAEMPDATLATLKIQPSEPRDSAVYFCASGLATGWGETQYFGPGTRLLVL.

This clonotype was seen ten or more times. V usage is TRBV3-1 and J usage is TRBJ2-2, with unresolved D. Germline V gene data show CDR1 as LGHDT and CDR2 as YNNKEL (reference sequence). CDR3 size: 16 residues. The V end was cut by 4 bases, the J end by 0 bases, with 12 bases between. CDR3 protein: CASSPRVRANTGELFF. CDR3 in DNA: TGTGCCAGCAGCCCCAGAGTGCGTGCGAACACCGGGGAGCTGTTTTTT.

This clonotype was detected ten times or more. The rearrangement links TRBV30 to TRBJ2-5, with TRBD1 matching 8 bases. This CDR3 has 16 residues. V trimming: 0 bases; J trimming: 2 bases; junction bases outside the gene matches: 8. Germline CDR1 is GTSNPN and CDR2 is SVGIG (reference sequence). In DNA form, the CDR3 reads TGTGCCTGGAGTGTACCTTGGGGGACAGGACAAGAGACCCAGTACTTC. Encoded protein: CAWSVPWGTGQETQYF.

A word on this clonotype: A much larger clone is a single base away; this may be a read error. This is likely a read error, given that the CDR3 carries no conserved phenylalanine or tryptophan at its end. This chain uses TRBV7-3 with TRBJ2-1, with 12 bases lining up with TRBD2. V lost 5 bases, J lost 7 bases, and 15 bases stayed unmatched. The CDR3 is 18 residues long. Germline V gene data show CDR1 as SGHTA and CDR2 as FQGTGA. The CDR3 protein is CASSQRRGTSGRSNEQFL. The CDR3 nucleotides are TGTGCCAGCAGCCAGCGAAGAGGTACTAGCGGGAGGTCGAATGAGCAGTTCCTC.